The sequence of this T cell receptor (beta chain) was determined in a study of identical twins. Concerning this clonotype: Its target is not known.

The V and J ends lost 1 base and 2 bases, in that order; junction bases with no gene match: 4. CDR3 length equals 16 residues. Germline values: CDR1 LGHNA, CDR2 YNFKEQ. General study points: Cord blood beta clonotypes present at high abundance carried fewer insertions; no such pattern appeared in memory repertoires.

MiXCR was run by TCRdb on the 5' RACE reads, yielding one entry per CDR3 protein. The top ten hold around 0.25% of the sample, which has more than 1.5 million distinct CDR3 sequences, about 30% seen once. The sequence derives from a newborn girl in good health. Sample: cord blood. V and J are TRBV4-2 and TRBJ2-3; 9 nucleotides line up with TRBD2. The CDR3 protein is CASSQVRGGDTDTQYF. For the CDR3, the DNA is TGTGCCAGCAGCCAAGTGCGGGGGGGCGACACAGATACGCAGTATTTT.